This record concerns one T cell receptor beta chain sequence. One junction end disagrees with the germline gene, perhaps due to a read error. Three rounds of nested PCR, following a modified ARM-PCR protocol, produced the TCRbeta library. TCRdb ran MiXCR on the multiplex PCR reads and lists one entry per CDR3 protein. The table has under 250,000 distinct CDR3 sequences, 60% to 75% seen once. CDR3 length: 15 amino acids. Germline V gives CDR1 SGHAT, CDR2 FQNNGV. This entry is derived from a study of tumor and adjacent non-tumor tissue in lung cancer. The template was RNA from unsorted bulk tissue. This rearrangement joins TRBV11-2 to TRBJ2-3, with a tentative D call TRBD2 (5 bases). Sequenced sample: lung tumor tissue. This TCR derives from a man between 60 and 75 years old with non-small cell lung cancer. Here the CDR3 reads CASSFDRGTRDAQYF. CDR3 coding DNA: TGCGCCAGCAGCTTCGACCGGGGTACAAGAGATGCGCAGTATTTT.